The 17 T cell receptor beta chains listed next were all sequenced from one sample in a study of glioma-infiltrating T cells. TCR alpha and beta CDR3 regions were amplified from RNA using iRepertoire nested multiplex PCR. A single record per CDR3 protein comes from TCRdb applying MiXCR to the multiplex PCR reads. The data hold 10,000 to 15,000 distinct CDR3 sequences, with roughly 29% observed a single time. Sample: glioma tissue, nonneoplastic brain tissue, or PBMCs (not recorded which). The receptors here all came from a human donor with low-grade glioma or glioblastoma, undergoing nonglioma brain surgery, or in good health (not recorded which).

Relative to its sample, this clonotype is medium-sized. J is TRBJ2-7 and V is TRBV6-1; 12 bases agree with TRBD2. The CDR3 has 15 amino acids. Germline V gene sequence: CDR1 MNHNS, CDR2 SASEGT. The V and J ends lost 5 bases and 5 bases, in that order; junction bases with no gene match: 7. CDR3 nucleotides: TGTGCCAGCAGTTCACTAGCGGGGGGAGCGGACGAGCAGTACTTC. Its translation: CASSSLAGGADEQYF.

By proportion, this clonotype is medium-sized. The chain couples TRBV6-1 to TRBJ2-7, with 7 positions matching TRBD2. V lost 4 bases and J lost 6; bases outside the gene matches: 15. Germline lookup yields CDR1 MNHNS and CDR2 SASEGT. The CDR3 covers 16 residues. In DNA, the CDR3 is TGTGCCAGCAGTGCATGGGACCCCGGGACTACGGGCGAGCAGTACTTC. Its translation: CASSAWDPGTTGEQYF.

This clonotype appeared many times. This sequence joins TRBV7-2 and TRBJ2-3, with TRBD2 as a possible D gene (5 bases). This CDR3 has 12 residues. Germline-derived CDR1 and CDR2 are SGHTA and FQGNSA. The ends were cut back, 2 bases at V and 6 bases at J, with 6 bases in the middle. The CDR3 region has the DNA TGTGCCAGCAGCTTAAGGGAGGATACGCAGTATTTT. It codes for CASSLREDTQYF.

The V and J genes are TRBV29-1 and TRBJ2-3; a weak D match, TRBD2 (5 bases). The germline V gene has CDR1 SQVTM and CDR2 ANQGSEA. This CDR3 has 15 residues. The ends were cut back, 6 bases at V and 0 bases at J, with 16 bases in the middle. For the CDR3, the DNA is TGCAGCGTCCAACTAGAAATTTCTAGCACAGATACGCAGTATTTT. Its protein is CSVQLEISSTDTQYF.

This clonotype was counted at least ten times. The J gene is TRBJ2-5, the V gene TRBV20-1, with D perhaps TRBD1 or TRBD2 (6 bases each). V was clipped by 5 bases and J by 0 bases, with 16 bases between them. Germline V gene sequence: CDR1 DFQATT, CDR2 SNEGSKA (reference sequence). The CDR3 is 15 amino acids. The CDR3 DNA sequence: TGCAGTGCTCCCACAGGGAGCGGGTACCAAGAGACCCAGTACTTC. As protein: CSAPTGSGYQETQYF.

CDR3 sequence: CASSTSHRDNPYEQYF. CDR3 nucleotides: TGTGCCAGTAGCACTTCCCACCGGGACAACCCCTACGAGCAGTACTTC. This chain joins TRBV19 and TRBJ2-7; tentative D call: TRBD1 (6 bases). The length of the CDR3 is 16 residues. CDR1 is LNHDA, CDR2 SQIVND, per germline (reference sequence). V lost 6 bases to trimming and J lost 2 bases, with 20 bases between them.

This clonotype has only a few counts. The rearrangement joins TRBV5-1 to TRBJ1-2; D remains unclear. Germline V lookup: CDR1 SGHRS, CDR2 YFSETQ. V lost 0 bases, J lost 8 bases, and 8 bases lay in between. The CDR3 sequence is 12 residues long. The CDR3 nucleotides read TGCGCCAGCAGCTTGGAACGGAGGGGCTACACCTTC. It is translated as CASSLERRGYTF. The full variable domain, in which reference TRBV5-1 and TRBJ1-2 provide the parts outside the CDR3, is KAGVTQTPRYLIKTRGQQVTLSCSPISGHRSVSWYQQTPGQGLQFLFEYFSETQRNKGNFPGRFSGRQFSNSRSEMNVSTLELGDSALYLCASSLERRGYTFGSGTRLTVV.

This clonotype has a handful of counts. CDR3 residues: CASSIVKTDNEQFF. CDR3 in DNA: TGTGCCAGTAGTATAGTGAAAACGGACAATGAGCAGTTCTTC. J is TRBJ2-1 and V is TRBV19; D uncertain. This CDR3 contains 14 residues. V was cut by 1 base and J by 5 bases, with 9 bases left in between. Looked up from germline, CDR1 is LNHDA and CDR2 is SQIVND (reference sequence).

This clonotype came up many times. This chain links TRBV20-1 with TRBJ2-1; D is unclear. Germline CDR1 and CDR2: DFQATT and SNEGSKA (reference sequence). The CDR3 is made up of 14 amino acids. The germline V and J ends were trimmed by 3 bases and 8 bases, with 17 bases remaining between them. The chain's CDR3 is CSARLSESIYEQFF. The DNA of the CDR3 is TGCAGTGCTAGGTTGTCTGAAAGTATCTATGAGCAGTTCTTC.

This clonotype is classed as medium-sized. V and J are TRBV6-1 and TRBJ1-5, with 7 bases that match TRBD1. V dropped 6 bases and J dropped 4; count of bases not matched to a gene: 3. Germline V lookup: CDR1 MNHNS, CDR2 SASEGT. CDR3 length: 13 amino acids. Written as DNA, the CDR3 is TGTGCCAGCAGAGTGACAGGGAATCAGCCCCAGCATTTT. Its protein is CASRVTGNQPQHF.

This clonotype was observed a handful of times. The V and J genes are TRBV11-2 and TRBJ2-5; possible D gene TRBD2, 6 bases. Germline loops: CDR1 SGHAT, CDR2 FQNNGV. V shed 0 bases and J shed 7 bases, with 12 bases lying between them. The CDR3 runs to 14 residues. CDR3: CASSLDPAGPTQYF. The DNA for the CDR3 is TGTGCCAGCAGCTTAGATCCAGCGGGCCCGACCCAGTACTTC.

This clonotype turned up a few times. The J gene is TRBJ2-5, the V gene TRBV10-1; the D is unclear. In germline, CDR1 is WNHNN, CDR2 SYGVQD (reference sequence). The V gene lost 5 bases and the J gene lost 0 bases, with 13 bases spanning the gap. The CDR3 spans 15 residues. CDR3 protein: CASSPARADQETQYF. Here the CDR3 DNA reads TGCGCCAGCAGTCCCGCCCGGGCGGACCAAGAGACCCAGTACTTC.

On this clonotype itself: With a much larger clone just one base away, this may be a read error. The gene calls are TRBV2 and TRBJ1-3; D uncertain. The germline V gene has CDR1 SNHLY and CDR2 FYNNEI. CDR3 length: 14 amino acids. CDR3: CASLPTSAGSTIYF. CDR3 nucleotide sequence: TGTGCCAGCCTACCCACTTCGGCTGGAAGCACCATATATTTT.

As to this clonotype: Its ends do not fully match the called genes, so a read error is possible. The chain uses TRBV28 and TRBJ2-5; D is tentatively TRBD1 or TRBD2 (5 bases each). Per the germline V gene, CDR1 is MDHEN and CDR2 is SYDVKM. The CDR3 extends over 16 amino acids. CDR3 protein: CASSPLTGEQGENQYF. CDR3 coding DNA: TGTGCCAGCAGTCCCCTGACCGGGGAGCAGGGAGAGAACCAGTACTTC.

The chain couples TRBV3-1 to TRBJ1-1; TRBD1 agrees at 8 bases. J gave up 5 bases and V 4 bases, and 6 bases lay outside the gene matches. The CDR3 is made up of 14 amino acids. CDR1 LGHDT and CDR2 YNNKEL come from the germline V gene (reference sequence). The chain's CDR3 is CASSLQGGRTEAFF. The DNA of the CDR3 is TGTGCCAGCAGCCTACAGGGGGGCCGTACTGAAGCTTTCTTT.

The gene calls are TRBV6-6 and TRBJ2-7; D is possibly TRBD1 (5 bases). The germline V gene has CDR1 MNHNY and CDR2 SVGAGI (reference sequence). CDR3 length equals 14 residues. Trimming left V 10 bases short and J 3 bases short, with 19 bases between. CDR3 sequence reads: CANSPGHLIYEQYF. For the CDR3, the DNA is TGTGCCAACAGCCCAGGACATTTAATCTACGAGCAGTACTTC.

This clonotype is medium-sized. This chain joins TRBV6-1 and TRBJ1-4; tentative D call: TRBD1 (6 bases). Germline loops: CDR1 MNHNS, CDR2 SASEGT. Trimming took off 5 bases at V and 2 bases at J, with 12 bases between the two ends. The CDR3 has 15 residues. The CDR3 loop is CASSSTGTTNEKLFF. Here the CDR3 DNA reads TGTGCCAGCAGTTCAACAGGGACGACTAATGAAAAACTGTTTTTT.